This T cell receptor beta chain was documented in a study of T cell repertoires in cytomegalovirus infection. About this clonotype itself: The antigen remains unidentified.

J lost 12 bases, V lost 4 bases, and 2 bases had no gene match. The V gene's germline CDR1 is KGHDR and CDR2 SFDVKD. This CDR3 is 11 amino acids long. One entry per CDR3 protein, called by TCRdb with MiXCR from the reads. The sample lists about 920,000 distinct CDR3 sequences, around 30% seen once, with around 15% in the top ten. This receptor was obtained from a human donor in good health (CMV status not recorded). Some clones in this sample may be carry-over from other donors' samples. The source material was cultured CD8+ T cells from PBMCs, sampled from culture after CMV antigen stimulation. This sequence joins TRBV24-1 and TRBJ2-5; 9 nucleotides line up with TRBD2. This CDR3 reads CATSDGLAKYF. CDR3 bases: TGTGCCACCAGTGACGGACTAGCGAAGTACTTC.